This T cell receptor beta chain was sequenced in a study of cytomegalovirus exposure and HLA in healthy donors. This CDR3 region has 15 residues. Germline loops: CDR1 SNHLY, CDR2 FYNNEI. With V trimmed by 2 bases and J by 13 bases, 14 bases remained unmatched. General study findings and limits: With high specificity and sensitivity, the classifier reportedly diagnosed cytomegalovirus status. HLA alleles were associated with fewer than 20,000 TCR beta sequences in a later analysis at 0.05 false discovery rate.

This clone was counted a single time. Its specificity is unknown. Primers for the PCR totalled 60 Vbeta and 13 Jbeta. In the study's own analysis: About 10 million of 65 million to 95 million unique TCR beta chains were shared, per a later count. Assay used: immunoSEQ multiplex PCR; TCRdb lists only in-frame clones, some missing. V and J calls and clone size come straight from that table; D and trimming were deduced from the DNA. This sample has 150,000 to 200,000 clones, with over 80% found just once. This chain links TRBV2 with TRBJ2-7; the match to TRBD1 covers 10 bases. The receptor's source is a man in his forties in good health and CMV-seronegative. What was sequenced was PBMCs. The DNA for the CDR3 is TGTGCCAGCAGTGAACACACCCGGGGGGACAGGGGTCGATACTTC. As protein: CASSEHTRGDRGRYF.